The following is a T cell receptor (beta chain) sequence with its context. This sample is part of a study of blood T cell repertoires in COVID-19. The overall study: Samples taken during acute and convalescent COVID-19 were collected in the United States, Italy and Spain. T cells, B-cell-depleted T cells, or PBMCs supplied cDNA or gDNA.

Study members were between about 18 and 100 years old and lived in 24 US regions. The repertoire was sequenced with immunoSEQ multiplex PCR; TCRdb's copy has only in-frame clones and lacks some. The sample holds roughly 260,000 clones, about 80% seen once. V was shortened by 4 bases and J by 0 bases, with 10 bases between the two germline ends. This CDR3 comprises 15 residues. Germline V gene sequence: CDR1 LGHDT, CDR2 YNNKEL (reference sequence). The sequence was obtained from a woman in her forties who had been exposed to COVID-19. Sequencing used PBMCs or T cells enriched from blood (not recorded which). The chain uses TRBV3-1 (or the pseudogene TRBV3-2) and TRBJ1-3; possible D gene TRBD1, 5 bases. The CDR3, as DNA: TGTGCCAGCAGCCTTTCAGGGATCTCTGGAAACACCATATATTTT. The encoded protein is CASSLSGISGNTIYF.